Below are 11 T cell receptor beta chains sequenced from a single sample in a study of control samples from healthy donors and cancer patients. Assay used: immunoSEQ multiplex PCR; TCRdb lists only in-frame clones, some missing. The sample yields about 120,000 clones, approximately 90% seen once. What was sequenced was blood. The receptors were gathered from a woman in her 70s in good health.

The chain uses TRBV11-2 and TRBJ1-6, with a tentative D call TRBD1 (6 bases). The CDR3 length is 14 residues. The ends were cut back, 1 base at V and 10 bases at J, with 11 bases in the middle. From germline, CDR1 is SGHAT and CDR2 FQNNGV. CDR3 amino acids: CASSLGRGGSPLHF. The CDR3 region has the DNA TGTGCCAGCAGCTTAGGCAGGGGAGGCTCACCCCTCCACTTT.

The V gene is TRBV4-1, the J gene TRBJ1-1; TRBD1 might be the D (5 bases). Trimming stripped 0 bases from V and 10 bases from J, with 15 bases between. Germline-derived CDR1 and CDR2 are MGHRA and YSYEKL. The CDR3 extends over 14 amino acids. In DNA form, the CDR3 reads TGCGCCAGCAGCCAAGATGTGTCAGGGTATCTAGCTTTCTTT. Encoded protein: CASSQDVSGYLAFF.

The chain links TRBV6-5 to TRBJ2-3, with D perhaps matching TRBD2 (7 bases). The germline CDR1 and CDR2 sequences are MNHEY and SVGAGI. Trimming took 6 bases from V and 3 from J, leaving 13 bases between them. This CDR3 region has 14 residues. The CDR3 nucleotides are TGTGCCAGCAGGACGGGGGGCGCAACAGATACGCAGTATTTT. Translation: CASRTGGATDTQYF.

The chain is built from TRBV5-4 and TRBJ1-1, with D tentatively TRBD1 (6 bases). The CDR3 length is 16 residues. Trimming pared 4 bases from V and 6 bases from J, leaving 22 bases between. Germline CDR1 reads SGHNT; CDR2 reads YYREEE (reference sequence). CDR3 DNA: TGTGCCAGCAGCCCCGGGGCCTCTACAGGGACCGCTGAAGCTTTCTTT. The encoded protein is CASSPGASTGTAEAFF. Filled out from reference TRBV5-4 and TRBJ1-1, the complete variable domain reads ETGVTQSPTHLIKTRGQQVTLRCSSQSGHNTVSWYQQALGQGPQFIFQYYREEENGRGNFPPRFSGLQFPNYSSELNVNALELDDSALYLCASSPGASTGTAEAFFGQGTRLTVV.

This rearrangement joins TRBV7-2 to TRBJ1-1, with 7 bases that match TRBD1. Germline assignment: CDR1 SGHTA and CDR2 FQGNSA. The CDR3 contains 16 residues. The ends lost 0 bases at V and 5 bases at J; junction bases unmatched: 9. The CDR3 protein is CASSLAGGAPSTEAFF. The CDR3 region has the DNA TGTGCCAGCAGCTTAGCAGGGGGCGCCCCCTCAACTGAAGCTTTCTTT.

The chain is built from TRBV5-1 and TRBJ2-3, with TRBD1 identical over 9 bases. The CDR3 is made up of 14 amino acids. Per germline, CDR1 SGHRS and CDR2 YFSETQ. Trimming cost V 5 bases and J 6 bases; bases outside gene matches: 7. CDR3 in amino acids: CASRPPDRGDTQYF. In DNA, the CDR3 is TGCGCCAGCAGGCCCCCGGACAGGGGTGATACGCAGTATTTT.

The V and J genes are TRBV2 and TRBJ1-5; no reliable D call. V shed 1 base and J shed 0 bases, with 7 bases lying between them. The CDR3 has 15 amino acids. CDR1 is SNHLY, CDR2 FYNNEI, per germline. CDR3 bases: TGTGCCAGCAGTGAAGGGAGAAATAGCAATCAGCCCCAGCATTTT. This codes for CASSEGRNSNQPQHF.

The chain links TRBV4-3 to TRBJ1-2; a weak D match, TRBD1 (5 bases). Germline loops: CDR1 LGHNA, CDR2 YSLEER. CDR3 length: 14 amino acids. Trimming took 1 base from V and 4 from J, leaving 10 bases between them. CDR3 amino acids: CASSQGRESYGYTF. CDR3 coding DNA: TGCGCCAGCAGCCAAGGCAGGGAAAGCTATGGCTACACCTTC.

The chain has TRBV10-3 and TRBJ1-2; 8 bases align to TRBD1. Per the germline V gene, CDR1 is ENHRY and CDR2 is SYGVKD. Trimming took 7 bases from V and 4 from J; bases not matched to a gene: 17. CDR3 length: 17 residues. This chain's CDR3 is CAITLGVAGGKSYGYTF. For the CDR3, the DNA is TGTGCCATCACCCTGGGTGTTGCAGGGGGCAAATCCTATGGCTACACCTTC.

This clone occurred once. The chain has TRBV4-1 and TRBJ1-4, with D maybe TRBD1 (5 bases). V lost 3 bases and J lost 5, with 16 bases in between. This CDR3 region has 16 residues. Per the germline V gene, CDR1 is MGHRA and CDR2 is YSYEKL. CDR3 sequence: CASSQKGTDFNEKLFF. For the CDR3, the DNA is TGCGCCAGCAGCCAGAAGGGGACGGACTTCAATGAAAAACTGTTTTTT.

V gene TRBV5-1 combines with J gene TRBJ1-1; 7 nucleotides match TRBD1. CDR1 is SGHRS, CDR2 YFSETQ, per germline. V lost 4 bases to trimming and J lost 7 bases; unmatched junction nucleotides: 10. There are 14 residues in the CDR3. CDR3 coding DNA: TGCGCCAGCAGCCCGATCGACAGGGCCGGTGAAGCTTTCTTT. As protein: CASSPIDRAGEAFF.